This T cell receptor beta chain was observed in a study of T cell repertoires in cytomegalovirus infection. Overall study context: CMV infection and matching HLA type were both indicated by public TCR beta signatures. The study, taken as a whole, reports: Adding up the frequency of public TCR beta families identified people who carried CMV plus the relevant HLA. Dominating the ex vivo response were HLA-C-restricted CMV-specific TCR beta clonotypes.

About this clonotype: As yet, its antigen is unknown.

TCRdb called the reads again in MiXCR, with one record for every CDR3 protein. The data hold more than 45,000 distinct CDR3 sequences, with 33% observed a single time. In germline, CDR1 is MDHEN, CDR2 SYDVKM. This CDR3 contains 19 residues. Losses at the gene ends were 2 bases for V and 3 bases for J; bases not matched to a gene: 17. The chain couples TRBV28 to TRBJ1-1, with 8 nucleotides matching TRBD1. Source material: PBMCs, sequenced either directly or after in vitro stimulation (not recorded which). The receptor was isolated from a human donor in good health (CMV status not recorded). Some clones in this sample may be carry-over from other donors' samples. This chain's CDR3 is CASSLTDQDRVRLDTEAFF. CDR3 DNA: TGTGCCAGCAGTTTAACGGACCAGGACAGGGTTAGGCTTGACACTGAAGCTTTCTTT. The whole variable domain, remainder taken from reference TRBV28 and TRBJ1-1, is DVKVTQSSRYLVKRTGEKVFLECVQDMDHENMFWYRQDPGLGLRLIYFSYDVKMKEKGDIPEGYSVSREKKERFSLILESASTNQTSMYLCASSLTDQDRVRLDTEAFFGQGTRLTVV.